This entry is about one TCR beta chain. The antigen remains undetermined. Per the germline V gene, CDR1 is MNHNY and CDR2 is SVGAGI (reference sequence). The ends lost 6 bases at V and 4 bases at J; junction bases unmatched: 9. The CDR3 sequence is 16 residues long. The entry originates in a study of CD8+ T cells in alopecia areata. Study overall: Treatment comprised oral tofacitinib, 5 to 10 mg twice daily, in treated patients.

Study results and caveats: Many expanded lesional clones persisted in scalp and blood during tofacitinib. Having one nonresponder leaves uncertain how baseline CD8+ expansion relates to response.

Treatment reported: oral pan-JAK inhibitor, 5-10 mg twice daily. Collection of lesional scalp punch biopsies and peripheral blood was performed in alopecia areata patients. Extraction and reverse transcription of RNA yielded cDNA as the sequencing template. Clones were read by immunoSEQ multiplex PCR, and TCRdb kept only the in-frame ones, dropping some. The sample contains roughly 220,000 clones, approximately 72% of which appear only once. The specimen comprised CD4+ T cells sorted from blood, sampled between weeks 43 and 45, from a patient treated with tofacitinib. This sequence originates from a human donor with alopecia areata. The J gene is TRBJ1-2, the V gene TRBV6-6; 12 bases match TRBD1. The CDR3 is CASSRQGTGGSYGYTF. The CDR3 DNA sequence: TGTGCCAGCAGCCGACAAGGGACAGGGGGCAGCTATGGCTACACCTTC.